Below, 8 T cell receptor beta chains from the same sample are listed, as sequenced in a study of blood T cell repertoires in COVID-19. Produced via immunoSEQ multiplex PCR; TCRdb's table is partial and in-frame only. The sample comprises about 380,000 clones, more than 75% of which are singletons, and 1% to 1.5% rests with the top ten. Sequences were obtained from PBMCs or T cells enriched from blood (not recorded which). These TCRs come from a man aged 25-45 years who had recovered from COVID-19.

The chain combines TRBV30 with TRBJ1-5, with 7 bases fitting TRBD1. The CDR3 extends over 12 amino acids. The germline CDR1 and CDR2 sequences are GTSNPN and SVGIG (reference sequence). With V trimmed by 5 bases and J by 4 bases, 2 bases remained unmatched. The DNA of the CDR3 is TGTGCCTGGGCGACAGGGAATCAGCCCCAGCATTTT. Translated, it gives CAWATGNQPQHF.

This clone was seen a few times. The CDR3 nucleotides are TGTGCCAGCAGCTTAGATGGGACTAGAAGCCAAGAGACCCAGTACTTC. Protein: CASSLDGTRSQETQYF. V is TRBV7-3 and J is TRBJ2-5; 8 bases are a match to TRBD2. Germline lookup yields CDR1 SGHTA and CDR2 FQGTGA. This CDR3 has 16 residues. V was pared by 2 bases and J by 1 base, with 6 bases of the junction left unmatched.

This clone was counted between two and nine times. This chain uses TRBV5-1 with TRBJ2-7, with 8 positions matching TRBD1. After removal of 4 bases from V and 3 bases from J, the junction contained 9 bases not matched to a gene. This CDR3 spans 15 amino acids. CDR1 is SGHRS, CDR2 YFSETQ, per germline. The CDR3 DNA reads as TGCGCCAGCAGCCCCGGACAGGGAGTGGGCTACGAGCAGTACTTC. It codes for CASSPGQGVGYEQYF. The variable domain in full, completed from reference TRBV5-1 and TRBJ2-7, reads KAGVTQTPRYLIKTRGQQVTLSCSPISGHRSVSWYQQTPGQGLQFLFEYFSETQRNKGNFPGRFSGRQFSNSRSEMNVSTLELGDSALYLCASSPGQGVGYEQYFGPGTRLTVT.

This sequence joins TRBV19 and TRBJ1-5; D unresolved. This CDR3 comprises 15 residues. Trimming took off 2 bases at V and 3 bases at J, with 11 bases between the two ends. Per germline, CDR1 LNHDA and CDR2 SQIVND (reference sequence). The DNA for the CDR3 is TGTGCCAGTAGTATAACAGTACAGTACAATCAGCCCCAGCATTTT. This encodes CASSITVQYNQPQHF. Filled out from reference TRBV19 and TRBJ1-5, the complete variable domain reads DGGITQSPKYLFRKEGQNVTLSCEQNLNHDAMYWYRQDPGQGLRLIYYSQIVNDFQKGDIAEGYSVSREKKESFPLTVTSAQKNPTAFYLCASSITVQYNQPQHFGDGTRLSIL.

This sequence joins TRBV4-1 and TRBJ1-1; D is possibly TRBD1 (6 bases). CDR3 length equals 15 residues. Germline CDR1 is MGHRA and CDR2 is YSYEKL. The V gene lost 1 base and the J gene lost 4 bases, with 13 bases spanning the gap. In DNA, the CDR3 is TGCGCCAGCAGCCAAGGATGGTTACAGGGCACTGAAGCTTTCTTT. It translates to CASSQGWLQGTEAFF.

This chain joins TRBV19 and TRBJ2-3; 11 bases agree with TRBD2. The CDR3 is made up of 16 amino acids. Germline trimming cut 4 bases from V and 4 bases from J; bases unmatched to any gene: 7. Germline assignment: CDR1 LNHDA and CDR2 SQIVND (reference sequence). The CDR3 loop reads CASSRQGSGGADTQYF. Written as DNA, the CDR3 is TGTGCCAGTAGTAGACAAGGTAGCGGGGGGGCAGATACGCAGTATTTT.

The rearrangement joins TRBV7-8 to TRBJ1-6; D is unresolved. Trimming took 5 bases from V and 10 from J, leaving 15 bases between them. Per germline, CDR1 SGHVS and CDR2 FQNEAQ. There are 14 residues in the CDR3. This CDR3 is CASSTRVSGSPLHF. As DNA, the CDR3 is TGTGCCAGCAGCACAAGAGTCAGCGGCTCACCCCTCCACTTT.

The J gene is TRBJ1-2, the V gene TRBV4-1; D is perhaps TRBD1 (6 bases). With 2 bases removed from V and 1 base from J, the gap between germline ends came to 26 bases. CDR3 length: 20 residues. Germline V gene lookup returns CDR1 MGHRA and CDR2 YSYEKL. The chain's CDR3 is CASSQHQNVPGVIFNYGYTF. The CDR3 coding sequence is TGCGCCAGCAGCCAACACCAGAATGTCCCAGGGGTCATCTTTAACTATGGCTACACCTTC.